Sequencing of this TCR beta chain was carried out in a study of T cell repertoires in cytomegalovirus infection. Whole-study context: Indications came from public TCR beta signatures; they pointed to CMV infection and to a matching HLA type.

The CDR3 is 15 residues long. Germline V lookup: CDR1 MDHEN, CDR2 SYDVKM. With 10 bases removed from V and 8 bases from J, the gap between germline ends came to 21 bases. This clonotype appeared a few times. The antigen is unknown. MiXCR was run by TCRdb on the reads, yielding one entry per CDR3 protein. Seen here are some 500,000 distinct CDR3 sequences, around 35% observed once, and the top ten hold 17%. Study-level findings and limits: The ex vivo response was dominated by HLA-C-restricted CMV-specific TCR beta clonotypes.

The specimen comprised cultured PBMCs, sampled from culture after CMV antigen stimulation. The receptor was isolated from a human donor in good health (CMV status not recorded). Some clones in this sample may be carry-over from other donors' samples. V gene TRBV28 combines with J gene TRBJ1-6; D may be TRBD1 (6 bases). The CDR3 nucleotides read TGTGCCAACTCAAAGGGGAACAGGGCGGATTCACCCCTCCACTTT. Amino acids: CANSKGNRADSPLHF.